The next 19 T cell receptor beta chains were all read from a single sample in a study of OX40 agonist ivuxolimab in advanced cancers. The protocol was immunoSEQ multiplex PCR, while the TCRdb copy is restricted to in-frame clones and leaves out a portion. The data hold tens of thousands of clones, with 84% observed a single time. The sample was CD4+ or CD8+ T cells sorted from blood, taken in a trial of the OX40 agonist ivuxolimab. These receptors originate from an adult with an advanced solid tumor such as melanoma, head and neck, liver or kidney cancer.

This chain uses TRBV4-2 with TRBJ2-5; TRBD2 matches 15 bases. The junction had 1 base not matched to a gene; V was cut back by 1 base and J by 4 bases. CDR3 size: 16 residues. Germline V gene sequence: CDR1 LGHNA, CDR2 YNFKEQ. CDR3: CASSQGTSGGVETQYF. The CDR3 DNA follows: TGTGCCAGCAGCCAAGGGACTAGCGGGGGGGTAGAGACCCAGTACTTC.

CDR3 coding DNA: TGTGCCAGCAGCCACGGGACAGGGAACACTGAAGCTTTCTTT. Translation: CASSHGTGNTEAFF. The V call is TRBV4-2, the J call TRBJ1-1, with 8 bases identical to TRBD1. The CDR3 contains 14 residues. Germline CDR1 LGHNA, CDR2 YNFKEQ. V was clipped by 3 bases and J by 1 base; unmatched bases: 1.

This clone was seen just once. The CDR3, as DNA: TGTGCCAGCAGCCCGGGGGGAAAACAGCCCCAGCATTTT. This encodes CASSPGGKQPQHF. The chain recombines TRBV5-8 with TRBJ1-5, with D possibly matching TRBD1 (5 bases). Germline loops: CDR1 SGHTS, CDR2 YDEGEE. This CDR3 is built from 13 residues. Trimming removed 4 bases at V and 7 bases at J, with 12 bases between.

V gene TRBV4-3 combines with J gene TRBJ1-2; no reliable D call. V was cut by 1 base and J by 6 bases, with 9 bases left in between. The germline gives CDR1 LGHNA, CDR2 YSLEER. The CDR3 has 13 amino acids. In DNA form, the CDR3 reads TGCGCCAGCAGCCAAGGAGGATGGGATGGCTACACCTTC. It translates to CASSQGGWDGYTF.

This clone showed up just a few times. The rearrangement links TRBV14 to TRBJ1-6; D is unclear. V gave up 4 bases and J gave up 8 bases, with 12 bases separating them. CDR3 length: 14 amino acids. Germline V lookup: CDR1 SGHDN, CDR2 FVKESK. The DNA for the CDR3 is TGTGCCAGCAGCCTAAACACCGGCTATTCACCCCTCCACTTT. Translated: CASSLNTGYSPLHF.

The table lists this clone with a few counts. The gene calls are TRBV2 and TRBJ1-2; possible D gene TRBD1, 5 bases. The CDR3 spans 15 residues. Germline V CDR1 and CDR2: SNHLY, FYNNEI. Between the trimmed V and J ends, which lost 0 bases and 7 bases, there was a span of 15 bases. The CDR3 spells CASSEALSRGSGYTF. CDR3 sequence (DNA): TGTGCCAGCAGTGAAGCGCTTTCAAGGGGATCTGGCTACACCTTC.

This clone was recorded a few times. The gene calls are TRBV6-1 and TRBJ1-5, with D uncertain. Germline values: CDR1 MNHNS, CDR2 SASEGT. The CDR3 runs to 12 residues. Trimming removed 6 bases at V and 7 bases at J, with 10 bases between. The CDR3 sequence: CASSPLRQPQHF. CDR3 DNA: TGTGCCAGCAGCCCCCTCCGGCAGCCCCAGCATTTT.

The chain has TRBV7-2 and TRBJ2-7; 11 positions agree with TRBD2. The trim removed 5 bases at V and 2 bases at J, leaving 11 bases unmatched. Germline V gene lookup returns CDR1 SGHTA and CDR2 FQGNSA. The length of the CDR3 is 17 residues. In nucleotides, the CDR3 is TGTGCCAGCAGCCCGGCCCCCGTAGCGGGGGGGCCCTACGAGCAGTACTTC. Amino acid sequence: CASSPAPVAGGPYEQYF.

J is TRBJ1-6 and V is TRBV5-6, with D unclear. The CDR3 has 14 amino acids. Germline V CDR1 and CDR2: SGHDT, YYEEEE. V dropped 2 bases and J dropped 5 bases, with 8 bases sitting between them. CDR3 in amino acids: CASSLSRNNSPLHF. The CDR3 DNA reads TGTGCCAGCAGCTTAAGTAGGAATAATTCACCCCTCCACTTT.

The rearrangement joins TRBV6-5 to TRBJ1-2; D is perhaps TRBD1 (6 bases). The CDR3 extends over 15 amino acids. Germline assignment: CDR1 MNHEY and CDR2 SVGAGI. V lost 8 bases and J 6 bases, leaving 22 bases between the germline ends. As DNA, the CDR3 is TGTGCCAGCTCCAGGAAGAGGCCTGGGACAAATGGCTACACCTTC. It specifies CASSRKRPGTNGYTF.

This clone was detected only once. DNA for the CDR3: TGTGCCAGCAGCTTCGAAACGGACGGGAGCCCCCTCTACCTCAATGAGCAGTTCTTC. Its translation: CASSFETDGSPLYLNEQFF. The rearrangement uses TRBV5-5 and TRBJ2-1; tentatively, D is TRBD2 (6 bases). Germline V lookup: CDR1 SGHKS, CDR2 YYEKEE (reference sequence). Trimming stripped 2 bases from V and 6 bases from J, with 27 bases between. There are 19 residues in the CDR3.

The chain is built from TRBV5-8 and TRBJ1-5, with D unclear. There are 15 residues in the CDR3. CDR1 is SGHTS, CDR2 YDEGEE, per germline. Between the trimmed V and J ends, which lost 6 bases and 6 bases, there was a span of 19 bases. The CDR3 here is CASTPTLTHGQPQHF. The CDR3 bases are TGTGCCAGCACCCCTACCCTCACACACGGTCAGCCCCAGCATTTT.

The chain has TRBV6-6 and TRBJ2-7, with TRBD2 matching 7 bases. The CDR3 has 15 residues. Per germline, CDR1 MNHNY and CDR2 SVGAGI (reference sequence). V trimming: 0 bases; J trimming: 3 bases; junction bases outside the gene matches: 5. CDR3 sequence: CASSYSVGGDYEQYF. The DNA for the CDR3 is TGTGCCAGCAGTTACTCGGTGGGGGGGGACTACGAGCAGTACTTC.

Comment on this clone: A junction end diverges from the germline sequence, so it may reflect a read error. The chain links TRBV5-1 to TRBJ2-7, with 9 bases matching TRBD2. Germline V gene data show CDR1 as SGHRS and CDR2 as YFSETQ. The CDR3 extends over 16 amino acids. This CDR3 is CARSWAAGGSSYEQYF. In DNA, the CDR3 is TGCGCCCGCAGCTGGGCCGCGGGGGGGTCCTCCTACGAGCAGTACTTC.

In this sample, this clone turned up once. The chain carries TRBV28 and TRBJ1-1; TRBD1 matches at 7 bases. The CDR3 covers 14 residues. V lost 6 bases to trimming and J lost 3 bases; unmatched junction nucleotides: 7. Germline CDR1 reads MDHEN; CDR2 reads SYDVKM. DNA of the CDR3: TGTGCCAGCAGCCCGACAGGGTGGTACACTGAAGCTTTCTTT. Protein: CASSPTGWYTEAFF.

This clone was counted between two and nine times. The CDR3 here is CASRRGRRKTRETQYF. The CDR3 DNA reads TGCGCCAGCCGGAGGGGCAGGCGAAAGACCCGGGAGACCCAGTACTTC. V is TRBV23-1 and J is TRBJ2-5; maybe TRBD2 (6 bases). TRBV23-1 is an ORF; its function is uncertain. The CDR3 spans 16 residues. V lost 8 bases and J lost 5, with 24 bases in between.

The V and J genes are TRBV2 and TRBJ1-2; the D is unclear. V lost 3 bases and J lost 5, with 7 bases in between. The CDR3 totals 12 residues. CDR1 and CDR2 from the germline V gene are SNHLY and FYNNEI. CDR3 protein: CASSEGGYGYTF. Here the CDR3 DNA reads TGTGCCAGCAGTGAGGGAGGATATGGCTACACCTTC.

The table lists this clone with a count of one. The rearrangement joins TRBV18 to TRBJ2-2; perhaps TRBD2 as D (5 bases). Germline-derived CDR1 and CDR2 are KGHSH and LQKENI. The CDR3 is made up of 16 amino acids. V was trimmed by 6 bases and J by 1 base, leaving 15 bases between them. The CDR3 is CASSGLGSGNTGELFF. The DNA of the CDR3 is TGTGCCAGCTCGGGCTTGGGGAGCGGGAACACCGGGGAGCTGTTTTTT.

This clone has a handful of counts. The chain's CDR3 is CASSVRSSGGSYNEQFF. The CDR3 DNA is TGTGCCAGCAGCGTCCGATCTAGCGGGGGCTCCTACAATGAGCAGTTCTTC. V is TRBV11-1 and J is TRBJ2-1; 10 nucleotides match TRBD2. Unmatched junction bases numbered 7, after V lost 5 bases and J lost 0 bases. The V gene's germline CDR1 is SGHAT and CDR2 FQDESV (reference sequence). The CDR3 spans 17 residues. Full variable domain (remainder filled in from reference TRBV11-1 and TRBJ2-1): EAEVAQSPRYKITEKSQAVAFWCDPISGHATLYWYRQILGQGPELLVQFQDESVVDDSQLPKDRFSAERLKGVDSTLKIQPAELGDSAMYLCASSVRSSGGSYNEQFFGPGTRLTVL.